This T cell receptor (beta chain) was documented in a study of cytomegalovirus exposure and HLA in healthy donors. Looking at the study overall: Most donors, around 81% of more than 300 genotyped, fell in the Caucasian-associated ancestry cluster.

13 Jbeta primers and 60 Vbeta primers were used for the PCR. Here immunoSEQ multiplex PCR was the method, and the copy in TCRdb shows in-frame clones only, minus some. The sample lists under 150,000 clones, 75% occurring once. V lost 6 bases, J lost 0 bases, and 14 bases lay in between. Germline V gene lookup returns CDR1 LNHDA and CDR2 SQIVND (reference sequence). The CDR3 totals 16 residues. The source of this sequence is a woman aged 18-35 years in good health and CMV-seronegative. V gene TRBV19 combines with J gene TRBJ1-4; D remains ambiguous. Specimen: PBMCs. The CDR3 spells CASSQDSPTTNEKLFF. CDR3 coding DNA: TGTGCCAGTAGCCAAGACTCTCCGACAACTAATGAAAAACTGTTTTTT.